A single sample gave rise to the 18 T cell receptor beta chains below, sequenced in a study of OX40 agonist ivuxolimab in advanced cancers. Sequenced by immunoSEQ multiplex PCR; TCRdb stores in-frame clones only, minus some. The profile shows 25,000 to 30,000 clones, approximately 91% of them singletons. The specimen was CD4+ or CD8+ T cells sorted from blood, collected in a trial of the OX40 agonist ivuxolimab. These receptors originate from an adult with an advanced solid tumor such as melanoma, head and neck, liver or kidney cancer.

The chain combines TRBV5-1 with TRBJ2-7; a weak D match, TRBD2 (6 bases). Germline V gene lookup returns CDR1 SGHRS and CDR2 YFSETQ. CDR3 length: 12 amino acids. Trimming removed 4 bases from V and 5 bases from J, with 10 bases in between. CDR3 region: CASSGLRDEQYF. The CDR3 nucleotides are TGCGCCAGCAGCGGACTACGGGACGAGCAGTACTTC.

The chain links TRBV19 to TRBJ1-1; D remains unclear. Between the trimmed V and J ends, which lost 2 bases and 2 bases, there was a span of 0 bases. This CDR3 spans 11 amino acids. CDR1 and CDR2 from the germline V gene are LNHDA and SQIVND (reference sequence). The CDR3 region is CASSINTEAFF. CDR3 coding DNA: TGTGCCAGTAGTATAAACACTGAAGCTTTCTTT. The whole variable domain, remainder taken from reference TRBV19 and TRBJ1-1, is DGGITQSPKYLFRKEGQNVTLSCEQNLNHDAMYWYRQDPGQGLRLIYYSQIVNDFQKGDIAEGYSVSREKKESFPLTVTSAQKNPTAFYLCASSINTEAFFGQGTRLTVV.

The rearrangement links TRBV4-3 to TRBJ2-1, with D unclear. Germline values: CDR1 LGHNA, CDR2 YSLEER. V lost 0 bases and J 4 bases, leaving 7 bases between the germline ends. The length of the CDR3 is 14 residues. This CDR3 reads CASSQDRFYNEQFF. The CDR3, as DNA: TGCGCCAGCAGCCAAGATCGCTTTTACAATGAGCAGTTCTTC.

This rearrangement joins TRBV2 to TRBJ2-7, with 8 nucleotides matching TRBD2. Trimming cost V 3 bases and J 6 bases; bases outside gene matches: 10. The CDR3 sequence is 15 residues long. In germline, CDR1 is SNHLY, CDR2 FYNNEI. CDR3 residues: CASSDYGRGVGEQYF. DNA of the CDR3: TGTGCCAGCAGTGATTACGGGAGGGGGGTAGGCGAGCAGTACTTC.

The chain joins TRBV7-8 to TRBJ2-1; D may match TRBD1 or TRBD2 (7 bases each). Trimming shortened V by 5 bases and J by 8 bases, and 13 bases separated the two germline ends. Germline CDR1 SGHVS, CDR2 FQNEAQ. This CDR3 is 13 amino acids long. CDR3 sequence reads: CASSPGGAHEQFF. The CDR3 region has the DNA TGTGCCAGCAGCCCAGGGGGGGCCCATGAGCAGTTCTTC.

Written as DNA, the CDR3 is TGTGCCAGTAGTAGAAAGGACAGGGGGCAGGAAAAACTGTTTTTT. Protein: CASSRKDRGQEKLFF. The gene calls are TRBV19 and TRBJ1-4, with 11 nucleotides matching TRBD1. The CDR3 has 15 amino acids. The germline CDR1 and CDR2 sequences are LNHDA and SQIVND (reference sequence). V was pared by 4 bases and J by 8 bases, with 6 bases of the junction left unmatched.

This chain joins TRBV4-3 and TRBJ1-4; possibly TRBD1 for D (5 bases). This CDR3 is 14 amino acids long. In germline, CDR1 is LGHNA, CDR2 YSLEER. Between the trimmed V and J ends, which lost 1 base and 7 bases, there was a span of 10 bases. The CDR3 region has the DNA TGCGCCAGCAGCCAAGGCTGGACACGTGAAAAACTGTTTTTT. It codes for CASSQGWTREKLFF.

The V and J genes are TRBV27 and TRBJ2-1; tentative D call: TRBD2 (6 bases). The CDR3 covers 16 residues. Looked up from germline, CDR1 is MNHEY and CDR2 is SMNVEV (reference sequence). V lost 2 bases to trimming and J lost 5 bases, with 16 bases between them. CDR3 nucleotides: TGTGCCAGCAGTTTAATAGGAGGGCGTCTCCACAATGAGCAGTTCTTC. As protein: CASSLIGGRLHNEQFF.

The chain recombines TRBV27 with TRBJ2-3; no clear D gene. CDR3 length equals 14 residues. Germline lookup yields CDR1 MNHEY and CDR2 SMNVEV (reference sequence). V was pared by 0 bases and J by 0 bases, with 4 bases between. The DNA of the CDR3 is TGTGCCAGCAGTTTATCGGACAGCACAGATACGCAGTATTTT. It specifies CASSLSDSTDTQYF.

J is TRBJ2-1 and V is TRBV5-4, with 7 bases that match TRBD1. Germline V gives CDR1 SGHNT, CDR2 YYREEE (reference sequence). The CDR3 loop spans 14 amino acids. V was pared by 5 bases and J by 2 bases, with 4 bases of the junction left unmatched. CDR3: CASRGQETYNEQFF. The CDR3 nucleotides read TGTGCCAGCAGAGGACAGGAGACCTACAATGAGCAGTTCTTC.

The J gene is TRBJ1-1, the V gene TRBV21-1. TRBV21-1 is assigned pseudogene status. The CDR3 covers 13 residues. The CDR3 DNA reads as TGTGCCAGCAGCGAGCGGATTCGCACTGAAGCTTTCTTT. It is translated as CASSERIRTEAFF.

This clone has just one count. This chain uses TRBV14 with TRBJ1-6, with TRBD1 matching over 10 bases. The ends lost 5 bases at V and 0 bases at J; junction bases unmatched: 4. The germline V gene has CDR1 SGHDN and CDR2 FVKESK. The CDR3 has 17 residues. CDR3 region: CASSDRGLSSYNSPLHF. CDR3 bases: TGTGCCAGCAGCGACAGGGGGCTAAGCTCCTATAATTCACCCCTCCACTTT.

The gene calls are TRBV9 and TRBJ2-3, with D perhaps TRBD2 (5 bases). CDR3 size: 17 residues. CDR1 SGDLS and CDR2 YYNGEE come from the germline V gene. Trimming removed 1 base at V and 0 bases at J, with 15 bases between. This CDR3 reads CASSVSLAPPSTDTQYF. The CDR3 DNA reads as TGTGCCAGCAGCGTAAGCCTAGCCCCGCCTAGCACAGATACGCAGTATTTT. The entire variable domain, with the rest obtained from reference TRBV9 and TRBJ2-3, is as follows: DSGVTQTPKHLITATGQRVTLRCSPRSGDLSVYWYQQSLDQGLQFLIQYYNGEERAKGNILERFSAQQFPDLHSELNLSSLELGDSALYFCASSVSLAPPSTDTQYFGPGTRLTVL.

This clone has only one observation. The chain links TRBV6-6 to TRBJ1-5, with 10 positions matching TRBD1. The trim removed 6 bases at V and 6 bases at J, leaving 5 bases unmatched. This CDR3 is built from 14 residues. From germline, CDR1 is MNHNY and CDR2 SVGAGI (reference sequence). The CDR3 is CASRPDRGLQPQHF. CDR3 bases: TGTGCCAGCAGACCTGACAGGGGGCTTCAGCCCCAGCATTTT.

The chain carries TRBV10-3 and TRBJ2-7; possible D gene TRBD2, 6 bases. The CDR3 extends over 14 amino acids. V was clipped by 2 bases and J by 0 bases, with 8 bases between them. The germline V gene has CDR1 ENHRY and CDR2 SYGVKD. The CDR3: CAISEAGSSYEQYF. The CDR3 bases are TGTGCCATCAGTGAGGCCGGGAGCTCCTACGAGCAGTACTTC.

The chain is built from TRBV11-2 and TRBJ1-3; D call uncertain. The V end lost 5 bases, the J end lost 2 bases, and 13 bases lay between the germline ends. The CDR3 runs 15 residues. Germline V gene lookup returns CDR1 SGHAT and CDR2 FQNNGV. The CDR3 loop reads CASSPGRGTGNTIYF. CDR3 nucleotides: TGTGCCAGCAGCCCCGGGAGAGGGACTGGAAACACCATATATTTT.

The chain uses TRBV25-1 and TRBJ1-2; D unresolved. Per germline, CDR1 MGHDK and CDR2 SYGVNS. V was shortened by 2 bases and J by 4 bases, with 11 bases between the two germline ends. The CDR3 runs to 14 residues. The CDR3 sequence is CASSEPGPGYGYTF. The DNA of the CDR3 is TGTGCCAGCAGTGAACCTGGGCCGGGCTATGGCTACACCTTC.

J is TRBJ2-3 and V is TRBV4-1; D may be TRBD1 (6 bases). CDR3 length equals 16 residues. V was pared by 4 bases and J by 2 bases, with 16 bases between. CDR1 and CDR2 (germline): MGHRA, YSYEKL. CDR3 nucleotide sequence: TGCGCCAGCAGCCCAGGGGTTGGCCCCCTCACAGATACGCAGTATTTT. Residues: CASSPGVGPLTDTQYF.